This paragraph reports one TCR beta chain. The authors' processing: Amplification of reference gene primers was used by the study to estimate nucleated cell counts. Libraries were prepared by immunoSEQ multiplex PCR; TCRdb keeps only in-frame clonotypes and omits some of them. V, J and clone size are taken as reported in that table, and D and trimming were inferred from the DNA itself. The sample includes tens of thousands of clones, over 70% of them seen just once. The record originates from a study of blood T cell repertoires in COVID-19. The clonotype originates from a man aged 70-80 years with acute or convalescent COVID-19. The specimen was peripheral blood.

In nucleotides, the CDR3 is TGTGCCAGCAGTTCAAGGGGACGGGACAATCAGGATACGCAGTATTTT. It translates to CASSSRGRDNQDTQYF. This chain joins TRBV13 and TRBJ2-3, with a weak D call TRBD1 (6 bases). Germline loops: CDR1 PRHDT, CDR2 FYEKMQ (reference sequence). V was shortened by 6 bases and J by 6 bases, with 22 bases between the two germline ends. The CDR3 contains 16 residues.